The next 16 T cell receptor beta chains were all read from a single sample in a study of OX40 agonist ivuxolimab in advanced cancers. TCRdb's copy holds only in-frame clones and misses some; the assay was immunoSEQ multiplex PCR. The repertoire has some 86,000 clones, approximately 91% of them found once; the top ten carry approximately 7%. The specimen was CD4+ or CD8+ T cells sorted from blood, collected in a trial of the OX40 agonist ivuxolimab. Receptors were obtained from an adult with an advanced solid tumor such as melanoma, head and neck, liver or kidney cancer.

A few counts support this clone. CDR3 nucleotides: TGTGCCAGCAGGCTGTTACAGGGATCCCCCTATGGCTACACCTTC. Residues: CASRLLQGSPYGYTF. This chain links TRBV6-1 with TRBJ1-2; D is possibly TRBD1 (6 bases). The germline V and J ends were trimmed by 6 bases and 4 bases, with 18 bases remaining between them. This CDR3 region has 15 residues. The germline CDR1 and CDR2 sequences are MNHNS and SASEGT.

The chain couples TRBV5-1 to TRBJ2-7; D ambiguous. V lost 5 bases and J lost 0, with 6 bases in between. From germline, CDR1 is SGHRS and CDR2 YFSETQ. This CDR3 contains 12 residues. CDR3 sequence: CASRLNSYEQYF. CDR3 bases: TGCGCCAGCAGGCTGAACTCCTACGAGCAGTACTTC.

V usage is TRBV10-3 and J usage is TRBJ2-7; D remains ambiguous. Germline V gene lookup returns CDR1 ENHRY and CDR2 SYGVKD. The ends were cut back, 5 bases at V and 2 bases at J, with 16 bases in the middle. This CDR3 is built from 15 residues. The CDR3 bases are TGTGCCATCAGTAGAGGCGGTGGCTTTACCTACGAGCAGTACTTC. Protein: CAISRGGGFTYEQYF.

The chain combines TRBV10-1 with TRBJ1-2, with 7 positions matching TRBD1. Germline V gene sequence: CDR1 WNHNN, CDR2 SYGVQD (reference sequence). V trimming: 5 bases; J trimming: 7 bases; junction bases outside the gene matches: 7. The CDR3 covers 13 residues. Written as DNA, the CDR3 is TGCGCCAGCAGTCCCGACAGGGTCGTTGGCTACACCTTC. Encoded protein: CASSPDRVVGYTF.

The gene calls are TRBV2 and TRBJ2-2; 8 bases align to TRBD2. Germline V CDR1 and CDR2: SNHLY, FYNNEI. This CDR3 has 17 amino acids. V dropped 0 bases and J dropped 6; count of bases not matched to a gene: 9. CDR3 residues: CASSEAEGLEVPGELFF. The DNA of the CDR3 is TGTGCCAGCAGTGAAGCCGAGGGACTAGAGGTTCCCGGGGAGCTGTTTTTT. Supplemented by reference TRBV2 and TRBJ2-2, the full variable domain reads EPEVTQTPSHQVTQMGQEVILRCVPISNHLYFYWYRQILGQKVEFLVSFYNNEISEKSEIFDDQFSVERPDGSNFTLKIRSTKLEDSAMYFCASSEAEGLEVPGELFFGEGSRLTVL.

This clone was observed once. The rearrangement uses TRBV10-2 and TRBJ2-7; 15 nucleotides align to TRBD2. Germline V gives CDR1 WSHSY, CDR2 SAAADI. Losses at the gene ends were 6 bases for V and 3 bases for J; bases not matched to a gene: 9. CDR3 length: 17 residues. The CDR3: CASSPRGGLAGGYEQYF. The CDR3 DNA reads TGCGCCAGCAGCCCCCGCGGGGGACTAGCGGGAGGCTACGAGCAGTACTTC.

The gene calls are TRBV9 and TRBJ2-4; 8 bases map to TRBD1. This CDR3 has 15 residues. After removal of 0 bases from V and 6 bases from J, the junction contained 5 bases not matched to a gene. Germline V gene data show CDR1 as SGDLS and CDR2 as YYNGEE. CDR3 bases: TGTGCCAGCAGCGTAGATCAGGGGGCCGTAAACATTCAGTACTTC. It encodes CASSVDQGAVNIQYF. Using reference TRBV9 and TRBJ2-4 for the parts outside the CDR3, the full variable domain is DSGVTQTPKHLITATGQRVTLRCSPRSGDLSVYWYQQSLDQGLQFLIQYYNGEERAKGNILERFSAQQFPDLHSELNLSSLELGDSALYFCASSVDQGAVNIQYFGAGTRLSVL.

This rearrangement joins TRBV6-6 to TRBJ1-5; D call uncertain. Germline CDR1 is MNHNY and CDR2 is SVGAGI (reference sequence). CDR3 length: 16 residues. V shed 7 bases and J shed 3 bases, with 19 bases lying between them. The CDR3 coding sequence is TGTGCCAGCACCAAAGAGGGTCCTTTACTCAATCAGCCCCAGCATTTT. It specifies CASTKEGPLLNQPQHF.

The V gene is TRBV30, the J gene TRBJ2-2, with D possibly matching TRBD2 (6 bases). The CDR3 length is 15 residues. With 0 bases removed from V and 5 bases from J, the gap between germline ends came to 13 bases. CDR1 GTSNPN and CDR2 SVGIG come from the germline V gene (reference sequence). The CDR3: CAWSVLGSRTGELFF. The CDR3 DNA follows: TGTGCCTGGAGTGTACTCGGGAGTAGAACCGGGGAGCTGTTTTTT.

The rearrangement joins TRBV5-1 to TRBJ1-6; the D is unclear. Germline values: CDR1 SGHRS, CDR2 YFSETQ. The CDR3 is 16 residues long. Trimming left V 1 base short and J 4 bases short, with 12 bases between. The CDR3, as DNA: TGCGCCAGCAGCTTGTTCTTACAGACATATAATTCACCCCTCCACTTT. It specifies CASSLFLQTYNSPLHF.

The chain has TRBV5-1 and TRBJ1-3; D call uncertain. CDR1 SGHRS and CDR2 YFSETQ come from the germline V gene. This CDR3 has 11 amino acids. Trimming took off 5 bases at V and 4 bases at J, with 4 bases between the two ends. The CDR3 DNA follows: TGCGCCAGCAGTCAGGGAAACACCATATATTTT. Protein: CASSQGNTIYF. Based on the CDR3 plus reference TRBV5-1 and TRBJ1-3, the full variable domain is KAGVTQTPRYLIKTRGQQVTLSCSPISGHRSVSWYQQTPGQGLQFLFEYFSETQRNKGNFPGRFSGRQFSNSRSEMNVSTLELGDSALYLCASSQGNTIYFGEGSWLTVV.

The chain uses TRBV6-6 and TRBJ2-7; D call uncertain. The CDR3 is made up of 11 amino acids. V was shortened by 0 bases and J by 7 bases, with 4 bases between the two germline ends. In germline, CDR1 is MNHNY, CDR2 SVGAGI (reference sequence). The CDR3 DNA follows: TGTGCCAGCAGTTACTCACGGGAGCAGTACTTC. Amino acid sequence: CASSYSREQYF.

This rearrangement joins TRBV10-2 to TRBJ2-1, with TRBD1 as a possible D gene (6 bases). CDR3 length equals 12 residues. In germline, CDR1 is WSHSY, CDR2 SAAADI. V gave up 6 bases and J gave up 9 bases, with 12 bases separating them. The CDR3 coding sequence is TGCGCCAGCAGATCTCAGGGGTCTGAGCAGTTCTTC. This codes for CASRSQGSEQFF.

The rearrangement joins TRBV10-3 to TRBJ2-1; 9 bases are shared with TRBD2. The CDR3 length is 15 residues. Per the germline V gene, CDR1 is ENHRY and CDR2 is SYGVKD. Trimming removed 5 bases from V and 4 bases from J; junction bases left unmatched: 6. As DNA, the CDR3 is TGTGCCATCAGTTTACTAGCGGGCCGTTACAATGAGCAGTTCTTC. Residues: CAISLLAGRYNEQFF.

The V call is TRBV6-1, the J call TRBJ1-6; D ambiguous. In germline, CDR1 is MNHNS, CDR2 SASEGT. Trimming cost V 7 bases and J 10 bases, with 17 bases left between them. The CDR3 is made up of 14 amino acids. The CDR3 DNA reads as TGTGCCAGCAACGGGATTTTGCGTAACTCACCCCTCCACTTT. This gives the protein CASNGILRNSPLHF.

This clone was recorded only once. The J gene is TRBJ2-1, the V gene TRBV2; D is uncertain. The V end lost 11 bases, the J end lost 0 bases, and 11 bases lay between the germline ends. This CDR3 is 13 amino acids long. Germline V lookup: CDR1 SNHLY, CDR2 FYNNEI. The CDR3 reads CAEAVSSYNEQFF. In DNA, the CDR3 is TGTGCCGAGGCGGTAAGCTCCTACAATGAGCAGTTCTTC.